These T cell receptor beta chains were read from a single sample in a study of control samples from healthy donors and cancer patients. Libraries were prepared by immunoSEQ multiplex PCR; TCRdb keeps only in-frame clonotypes and omits some of them. The sample shows 95,000 to 130,000 clones, 75% to 90% of them seen only once. Input material: PBMCs. These receptor sequences come from a woman aged 50 to 60 with colorectal cancer. Both conserved end residues are part of each CDR3. Fields, in order: clone size, D gene, V gene, J gene, CDR3 protein, CDR3 DNA. D genes are given only for firm matches. Only some rows state a clone size, as once, few, many or a class for expanded clones.

-	-	TRBV28	TRBJ2-1	CASIGLGGQSSYNEQFF	TGTGCCAGCATCGGTTTGGGGGGACAGAGCTCCTACAATGAGCAGTTCTTC
-	TRBD1	TRBV3-1/TRBV3-2	TRBJ2-1	CASSQDKGQNYNEQFF	TGTGCCAGCAGCCAAGATAAGGGACAGAACTACAATGAGCAGTTCTTC
-	TRBD1	TRBV18	TRBJ1-3	CASSPGQPYSGNTIYF	TGTGCCAGCTCACCGGGACAGCCATACTCTGGAAACACCATATATTTT
-	-	TRBV9	TRBJ1-2	CASSADRDGYTF	TGTGCCAGCAGCGCCGACAGAGATGGCTACACCTTC
once	-	TRBV11-3	TRBJ2-3	CASSLGALGDTQYF	TGTGCCAGCAGCTTAGGGGCGCTGGGAGATACGCAGTATTTT
-	-	TRBV10-3	TRBJ2-3	CAISERGGRDTQYF	TGTGCCATCAGTGAGAGGGGGGGCCGCGATACGCAGTATTTT
once	TRBD2	TRBV24-1	TRBJ2-1	CATSDSSGGRVYEQFF	TGTGCCACCAGTGATTCTTCGGGAGGCCGGGTCTATGAGCAGTTCTTC
once	-	TRBV2	TRBJ1-1	CASSEYWNTEAFF	TGTGCCAGCAGTGAATACTGGAACACTGAAGCTTTCTTT
-	-	TRBV9	TRBJ2-3	CASGSFGTPLGDTQYF	TGTGCCAGCGGATCCTTCGGGACCCCACTAGGGGATACGCAGTATTTT
once	-	TRBV3-1/TRBV3-2	TRBJ2-2	CASSPLATGELFF	TGTGCCAGCAGCCCCCTAGCGACCGGGGAGCTGTTTTTT
few	TRBD2	TRBV19	TRBJ2-1	CASRDYYGASSYNEQFF	TGTGCCAGCAGGGACTATTACGGGGCTAGCTCCTACAATGAGCAGTTCTTC
-	-	TRBV5-1	TRBJ1-2	CASSSPVAQGSESGYTF	TGCGCCAGCAGCTCACCAGTAGCACAGGGCAGTGAGAGTGGCTACACCTTC
-	-	TRBV11-2	TRBJ2-1	CASTLQGSYNEQFF	TGTGCCAGCACCTTACAGGGCTCCTACAATGAGCAGTTCTTC
-	TRBD2	TRBV19	TRBJ2-2	CASGRASGRETGELFF	TGTGCCTCCGGCCGGGCTAGCGGGAGAGAAACCGGGGAGCTGTTTTTT
-	-	TRBV21-1	TRBJ2-7	CASSLGGSEQYF	TGTGCCAGCAGCCTTGGGGGGAGCGAGCAGTACTTC
-	-	TRBV25-1	TRBJ2-1	CASSDGRVSYNEQFF	TGTGCCAGCAGTGATGGCAGGGTCTCCTACAATGAGCAGTTCTTC
-	-	TRBV19	TRBJ1-1	CASSFVQEYTEAFF	TGTGCCAGTAGTTTCGTACAGGAGTACACTGAAGCTTTCTTT